The clone carrying this T cell receptor (beta chain) was detected ten times or more. The data were taken from a study of T-cell memory formation after mild COVID-19. Study context: TCR clusters were mostly donor specific.

The CDR3 runs 13 residues. Germline V gives CDR1 KGHSH, CDR2 LQKENI. V was clipped by 0 bases and J by 2 bases, with 3 bases between them. TCRdb re-derived calls from the 5' RACE reads in MiXCR, one entry per CDR3 protein. This sample has just under 550,000 distinct CDR3 sequences; roughly 22% occur once, and the top ten carry about an eighth. The TCR sequence derives from an adult woman who had mild COVID-19 (a few samples of this study predate the infection). Cell type and time point are not known. This rearrangement joins TRBV18 to TRBJ2-3; no clear D. The specimen sequenced was PBMCs or a T cell subset sorted from them (not recorded which). This CDR3 reads CASSPPATDTQYF. The CDR3 region has the DNA TGTGCCAGCTCACCACCGGCCACAGATACGCAGTATTTT.